A single sample gave rise to the 29 T cell receptor beta chains below, sequenced in a study of blood T cell repertoires in COVID-19. Some clones are missing from TCRdb's copy, which holds only in-frame ones; the method was immunoSEQ multiplex PCR. The data hold 250,000 or so clones, with more than 75% observed a single time. Sequenced sample: peripheral blood. The receptors shown here come from a woman in her forties who had recovered from COVID-19.

The chain couples TRBV7-2 to TRBJ2-3, with 10 bases matching TRBD2. The CDR3 sequence is 16 residues long. The V gene end was trimmed by 5 bases and the J gene end by 2 bases; junction bases not matched to a gene: 7. Germline-derived CDR1 and CDR2 are SGHTA and FQGNSA. DNA for the CDR3: TGTGCCAGCAGCCCACTAGCGGGATTTGACACAGATACGCAGTATTTT. It encodes CASSPLAGFDTDTQYF.

V usage is TRBV30 and J usage is TRBJ1-6; possibly TRBD1 for D (6 bases). V was trimmed by 4 bases and J by 9 bases, leaving 22 bases between them. Germline V CDR1 and CDR2: GTSNPN, SVGIG (reference sequence). There are 16 residues in the CDR3. CDR3 sequence: CAWNPGRTAWGSPLHF. The CDR3 nucleotides read TGTGCCTGGAACCCGGGTCGGACAGCCTGGGGTTCACCCCTCCACTTT.

This chain links TRBV7-2 with TRBJ2-1, with D possibly TRBD1 on 5 matching bases. Germline assignment: CDR1 SGHTA and CDR2 FQGNSA. The CDR3 sequence is 11 residues long. V was pared by 5 bases and J by 10 bases, with 9 bases between. This CDR3 reads CASSPRQEQFF. In nucleotides, the CDR3 is TGTGCCAGCAGCCCCAGACAGGAGCAGTTCTTC.

The chain joins TRBV7-8 to TRBJ1-2; 9 bases agree with TRBD1. The V and J ends lost 1 base and 7 bases, in that order; junction bases with no gene match: 10. Germline values: CDR1 SGHVS, CDR2 FQNEAQ. The CDR3 contains 16 residues. In DNA, the CDR3 is TGTGCCAGCAGCTTAGAGGGACAGGGTGTTTTAGTTGGCTACACCTTC. Translating it yields CASSLEGQGVLVGYTF.

This clone has more than one count but fewer than ten. This chain links TRBV7-2 with TRBJ1-2; D perhaps matches TRBD1 (6 bases). The V gene's germline CDR1 is SGHTA and CDR2 FQGNSA. The CDR3 length is 13 residues. Trimming removed 5 bases from V and 13 bases from J, with 20 bases in between. The CDR3 loop is CASSPLQGTAPTF. CDR3 sequence (DNA): TGTGCCAGCAGCCCCTTGCAGGGGACCGCCCCCACCTTC.

The V and J genes are TRBV5-5 and TRBJ1-3; perhaps TRBD1 as D (6 bases). Per germline, CDR1 SGHKS and CDR2 YYEKEE (reference sequence). V was cut by 10 bases and J by 0 bases, with 23 bases left in between. CDR3 length: 17 amino acids. Written as DNA, the CDR3 is TGTGCCTCCCAGCCCGGGAGGGGGGGTCGCTCTGGAAACACCATATATTTT. This gives the protein CASQPGRGGRSGNTIYF.

The rearrangement links TRBV28 to TRBJ1-1, with TRBD1 matching over 11 bases. This CDR3 is 15 amino acids long. V dropped 6 bases and J dropped 5; count of bases not matched to a gene: 8. Germline values: CDR1 MDHEN, CDR2 SYDVKM. CDR3 nucleotides: TGTGCCAGCAGAGGACAGGGGGCTCGGGGAACTGAAGCTTTCTTT. Translated: CASRGQGARGTEAFF.

The genes are TRBV19 and TRBJ2-2; D possibly corresponds to TRBD2 (5 bases). Trimming took off 9 bases at V and 5 bases at J, with 13 bases between the two ends. Per germline, CDR1 LNHDA and CDR2 SQIVND (reference sequence). The CDR3 has 13 residues. This CDR3 is CASATTSTGELFF. CDR3 nucleotides: TGTGCCAGCGCAACTACTAGTACCGGGGAGCTGTTTTTT.

The DNA of the CDR3 is TGTGCCTGGACCCAGGGGCTGGGTGGCTACACCTTC. The encoded protein is CAWTQGLGGYTF. This chain uses TRBV30 with TRBJ1-2, with D perhaps TRBD1 (6 bases). The germline gives CDR1 GTSNPN, CDR2 SVGIG (reference sequence). The V end was cut by 4 bases, the J end by 7 bases, with 13 bases between. This CDR3 comprises 12 residues.

This chain connects TRBV18 to TRBJ1-1, with D uncertain. With 0 bases removed from V and 0 bases from J, the gap between germline ends came to 5 bases. The CDR3 is 14 residues long. Germline lookup yields CDR1 KGHSH and CDR2 LQKENI. The CDR3 bases are TGTGCCAGCTCACCACCGAGCTTGAACACTGAAGCTTTCTTT. This translates into CASSPPSLNTEAFF.

Only one count was recorded for this clone. V is TRBV5-1 and J is TRBJ2-3, with 9 bases fitting TRBD2. Trimming cost V 1 base and J 6 bases; bases outside gene matches: 12. Germline V lookup: CDR1 SGHRS, CDR2 YFSETQ. This CDR3 has 17 amino acids. For the CDR3, the DNA is TGCGCCAGCAGCTTGAGAGGGCTAGCGGGGATGGGGGATACGCAGTATTTT. Its protein is CASSLRGLAGMGDTQYF. The full variable domain, rest sourced from reference TRBV5-1 and TRBJ2-3, is KAGVTQTPRYLIKTRGQQVTLSCSPISGHRSVSWYQQTPGQGLQFLFEYFSETQRNKGNFPGRFSGRQFSNSRSEMNVSTLELGDSALYLCASSLRGLAGMGDTQYFGPGTRLTVL.

This rearrangement joins TRBV18 to TRBJ2-3; D might be TRBD1 (5 bases). There are 15 residues in the CDR3. The germline gives CDR1 KGHSH, CDR2 LQKENI. The germline V and J ends were trimmed by 3 bases and 4 bases, with 14 bases remaining between them. The CDR3 sequence is CASSPLAGSADTQYF. The DNA of the CDR3 is TGTGCCAGCTCACCTCTCGCAGGGTCCGCAGATACGCAGTATTTT.

The gene calls are TRBV6-1 and TRBJ1-5, with TRBD1 matching over 11 bases. V trimming: 2 bases; J trimming: 4 bases; junction bases outside the gene matches: 4. The CDR3 loop spans 16 amino acids. In germline, CDR1 is MNHNS, CDR2 SASEGT. CDR3 region: CASSERDRGLNQPQHF. CDR3 coding DNA: TGTGCCAGCAGTGAACGGGACAGGGGGTTAAATCAGCCCCAGCATTTT.

The rearrangement links TRBV2 to TRBJ1-1; TRBD1 matches at 7 bases. Germline V CDR1 and CDR2: SNHLY, FYNNEI. The CDR3 totals 16 residues. Losses at the gene ends were 9 bases for V and 0 bases for J; bases not matched to a gene: 13. CDR3 nucleotide sequence: TGTGCCAGTTTGGAGGGACAGAGAATCATGAACACTGAAGCTTTCTTT. As protein: CASLEGQRIMNTEAFF. The full variable domain, rest sourced from reference TRBV2 and TRBJ1-1, is EPEVTQTPSHQVTQMGQEVILRCVPISNHLYFYWYRQILGQKVEFLVSFYNNEISEKSEIFDDQFSVERPDGSNFTLKIRSTKLEDSAMYFCASLEGQRIMNTEAFFGQGTRLTVV.

The rearrangement uses TRBV19 and TRBJ2-2; a possible D gene is TRBD1 (6 bases). Looked up from germline, CDR1 is LNHDA and CDR2 is SQIVND (reference sequence). The CDR3 covers 16 residues. Trimming left V 1 base short and J 1 base short, with 10 bases between. The CDR3 reads CASSIGGRGNTGELFF. Here the CDR3 DNA reads TGTGCCAGTAGTATAGGTGGCAGGGGGAACACCGGGGAGCTGTTTTTT.

V is TRBV6-5 and J is TRBJ2-7, with 8 bases aligning to TRBD2. The V and J ends lost 10 bases and 0 bases, in that order; junction bases with no gene match: 2. The CDR3 contains 12 residues. Germline CDR1 is MNHEY and CDR2 is SVGAGI. This chain's CDR3 is CATGGGSYEQYF. As DNA, the CDR3 is TGTGCCACGGGGGGGGGCTCCTACGAGCAGTACTTC.

This clone has just a few counts. The chain combines TRBV19 with TRBJ1-5; 7 nucleotides line up with TRBD1. Germline trimming cut 7 bases from V and 2 bases from J; bases unmatched to any gene: 8. Looked up from germline, CDR1 is LNHDA and CDR2 is SQIVND (reference sequence). The CDR3 is made up of 15 amino acids. This CDR3 reads CASNNRGRGNQPQHF. The CDR3 DNA reads as TGTGCCAGTAACAACAGGGGCAGGGGCAATCAGCCCCAGCATTTT. Full variable domain (missing parts from reference TRBV19 and TRBJ1-5): DGGITQSPKYLFRKEGQNVTLSCEQNLNHDAMYWYRQDPGQGLRLIYYSQIVNDFQKGDIAEGYSVSREKKESFPLTVTSAQKNPTAFYLCASNNRGRGNQPQHFGDGTRLSIL.

The chain's CDR3 is CAVRQGQNTEAFF. The CDR3 DNA is TGTGCCGTACGACAGGGACAGAACACTGAAGCTTTCTTT. This sequence joins TRBV12-3 or TRBV12-4 and TRBJ1-1; the match to TRBD1 covers 7 bases. This CDR3 region has 13 residues. The V gene end was trimmed by 11 bases and the J gene end by 1 base; junction bases not matched to a gene: 7.

This clone was seen only once. The chain couples TRBV11-3 to TRBJ1-4; D perhaps matches TRBD1 (5 bases). Germline loops: CDR1 SGHNT, CDR2 YENEEA. Trimming shortened V by 5 bases and J by 8 bases, and 15 bases separated the two germline ends. This CDR3 contains 14 residues. This CDR3 is CASSLGGIVEKLFF. In nucleotides, the CDR3 is TGTGCCAGCAGCCTGGGGGGGATTGTCGAAAAACTGTTTTTT. Full variable domain (outside the CDR3, taken from reference TRBV11-3 and TRBJ1-4): EAGVVQSPRYKIIEKKQPVAFWCNPISGHNTLYWYLQNLGQGPELLIRYENEEAVDDSQLPKDRFSAERLKGVDSTLKIQPAELGDSAVYLCASSLGGIVEKLFFGSGTQLSVL.

The chain couples TRBV3-1 (or the pseudogene TRBV3-2) to TRBJ2-1; D perhaps matches TRBD1 (5 bases). The germline gives CDR1 LGHDT, CDR2 YNNKEL (reference sequence). The CDR3 extends over 14 amino acids. Trimming removed 1 base from V and 9 bases from J, with 13 bases in between. The DNA of the CDR3 is TGTGCCAGCAGCCAAGGGGGCGCTAGGGGTGAGCAGTTCTTC. It is translated as CASSQGGARGEQFF.

V gene TRBV4-2 combines with J gene TRBJ1-3, with a weak D call TRBD1 (6 bases). Germline loops: CDR1 LGHNA, CDR2 YNFKEQ. This CDR3 comprises 16 residues. Trimming shortened V by 0 bases and J by 4 bases, and 13 bases separated the two germline ends. CDR3 residues: CASSQDGGRAGNTIYF. As DNA, the CDR3 is TGTGCCAGCAGCCAAGATGGGGGCAGGGCGGGAAACACCATATATTTT.

This clone was seen once. The chain combines TRBV10-2 with TRBJ1-1; 7 bases agree with TRBD1. There are 14 residues in the CDR3. Per the germline V gene, CDR1 is WSHSY and CDR2 is SAAADI. J was trimmed by 4 bases and V by 1 base; bases with no gene match: 3. This CDR3 reads CASSEWSGGTEAFF. The CDR3 DNA follows: TGCGCCAGCAGTGAGTGGTCAGGGGGCACTGAAGCTTTCTTT.

The gene calls are TRBV3-1 (or the pseudogene TRBV3-2) and TRBJ2-3; 7 nucleotides align to TRBD2. The CDR3 length is 17 residues. Germline CDR1 LGHDT, CDR2 YNNKEL (reference sequence). V gave up 0 bases and J gave up 0 bases; unmatched junction bases: 6. In DNA form, the CDR3 reads TGTGCCAGCAGCCAAGAGCCGCGGGAGCCCAGCACAGATACGCAGTATTTT. It translates to CASSQEPREPSTDTQYF.

The chain is built from TRBV24-1 and TRBJ2-1; 11 nucleotides line up with TRBD2. Per germline, CDR1 KGHDR and CDR2 SFDVKD. The CDR3 sequence is 17 residues long. The V and J ends lost 2 bases and 4 bases, in that order; junction bases with no gene match: 6. DNA of the CDR3: TGTGCCACCAGTGATTGGGGGACTAGCGGAGGGTACAATGAGCAGTTCTTC. This translates into CATSDWGTSGGYNEQFF.

The chain carries TRBV4-2 and TRBJ2-1, with 11 bases aligning to TRBD2. Germline assignment: CDR1 LGHNA and CDR2 YNFKEQ. CDR3 length equals 16 residues. The V and J ends lost 0 bases and 7 bases, in that order; junction bases with no gene match: 5. CDR3: CASSQEWASGRNEQFF. DNA of the CDR3: TGTGCCAGCAGCCAAGAGTGGGCTAGCGGGAGGAATGAGCAGTTCTTC.

The chain has TRBV7-2 and TRBJ1-5, with TRBD1 as a possible D gene (5 bases). The CDR3 is 12 amino acids. V lost 5 bases, J lost 11 bases, and 13 bases lay in between. Germline CDR1 SGHTA, CDR2 FQGNSA. The CDR3 DNA is TGTGCCAGCAGCCCCTACGGGGGGGCCCAGCATTTT. It codes for CASSPYGGAQHF.

This chain links TRBV11-2 with TRBJ2-2, with 7 bases matching TRBD2. This CDR3 has 15 residues. The germline gives CDR1 SGHAT, CDR2 FQNNGV. Trimming removed 4 bases from V and 7 bases from J; junction bases left unmatched: 9. The CDR3 nucleotides read TGTGCCAGCAGCTCAATAGTGGGAGGGGTCGGGGAGCTGTTTTTT. Its translation is CASSSIVGGVGELFF.

V is TRBV27 and J is TRBJ1-1, with TRBD1 as a possible D gene (6 bases). CDR3 length equals 13 residues. V gave up 3 bases and J gave up 4 bases, with 9 bases separating them. The V gene's germline CDR1 is MNHEY and CDR2 SMNVEV (reference sequence). CDR3 coding DNA: TGTGCCAGCAGTTTGGGGGGGCCCACTGAAGCTTTCTTT. This sequence encodes CASSLGGPTEAFF.

The chain carries TRBV7-9 and TRBJ2-6; 10 positions match TRBD1. The germline gives CDR1 SEHNR, CDR2 FQNEAQ (reference sequence). The CDR3 is 17 amino acids. Trimming removed 3 bases from V and 0 bases from J; junction bases left unmatched: 2. This CDR3 reads CASSLGDRGSGANVLTF. The CDR3 nucleotides read TGTGCCAGCAGCTTGGGGGACAGGGGCTCTGGGGCCAACGTCCTGACTTTC.